This T cell receptor beta chain was captured in a study of OX40 agonist ivuxolimab in advanced cancers. On the study more broadly: Ivuxolimab was administered intravenously to patients at 0.01 to 10 mg/kg every 2 weeks.

Some clones are missing from TCRdb's copy, which holds only in-frame ones; the method was immunoSEQ multiplex PCR. In the table there are about 92,000 clones, under 85% of which are singletons. Details on this clone: The antigen remains unidentified.

Study-wide results and caveats: A proportion of nonresponders additionally exhibited low normalized T-cell clonal expansion.

Germline values: CDR1 LNHNV, CDR2 YYDKDF (reference sequence). With 3 bases removed from V and 5 bases from J, the gap between germline ends came to 14 bases. This CDR3 spans 14 amino acids. This TCR was sampled from an adult with an advanced solid tumor such as melanoma, head and neck, liver or kidney cancer. The rearrangement uses TRBV15 and TRBJ2-7; D not certain. The starting material was CD4+ or CD8+ T cells sorted from blood, obtained in a trial of the OX40 agonist ivuxolimab. CDR3 protein: CATSSDELWNEQYF. CDR3 nucleotide sequence: TGTGCCACCAGCAGTGATGAGCTCTGGAACGAGCAGTACTTC.